Listed here are 8 T cell receptor beta chains from one sample, sequenced in a study of blood T cell repertoires in COVID-19. Only in-frame clones appear in the TCRdb table, and some are missing; sequencing was by immunoSEQ multiplex PCR. This sample has nearly 50,000 clones, with about nine tenths found just once. Sample: peripheral blood. The receptors originated from a woman aged 80 or over with COVID-19, enrolled during active disease.

This clone was recorded only once. J is TRBJ2-3 and V is TRBV2; the D gene is possibly TRBD2 (7 bases). The CDR3 extends over 14 amino acids. The germline V gene has CDR1 SNHLY and CDR2 FYNNEI. V was clipped by 3 bases and J by 6 bases, with 13 bases between them. CDR3 sequence (DNA): TGTGCCAGCAGTGAGGCGGGGGCACGGGATACGCAGTATTTT. Residues: CASSEAGARDTQYF.

CDR3: CASSLGDISQPQHF. CDR3 nucleotides: TGCGCCAGCAGCTTGGGGGACATCTCTCAGCCCCAGCATTTT. The rearrangement uses TRBV5-1 and TRBJ1-5, with a weak D call TRBD1 (6 bases). V was shortened by 0 bases and J by 6 bases, with 10 bases between the two germline ends. Germline CDR1 and CDR2: SGHRS and YFSETQ. The CDR3 consists of 14 residues.

The rearrangement uses TRBV7-9 and TRBJ1-5; TRBD1 agrees at 9 bases. CDR3 length equals 16 residues. Germline lookup yields CDR1 SEHNR and CDR2 FQNEAQ (reference sequence). Losses at the gene ends were 5 bases for V and 7 bases for J; bases not matched to a gene: 12. CDR3 region: CASSPGRDRVSQPQHF. The CDR3 nucleotides are TGTGCCAGCAGCCCGGGACGGGACAGGGTTAGCCAGCCCCAGCATTTT. The full variable domain, its missing parts supplied by reference TRBV7-9 and TRBJ1-5, is DTGVSQNPRHKITKRGQNVTFRCDPISEHNRLYWYRQTLGQGPEFLTYFQNEAQLEKSRLLSDRFSAERPKGSFSTLEIQRTEQGDSAMYLCASSPGRDRVSQPQHFGDGTRLSIL.

V is TRBV7-9 and J is TRBJ2-1; TRBD1 matches at 9 bases. The CDR3 is 14 amino acids. CDR1 and CDR2 (germline): SEHNR, FQNEAQ (reference sequence). Trimming cost V 4 bases and J 9 bases; bases outside gene matches: 7. Written as DNA, the CDR3 is TGTGCCAGCAGCTCACAGGGGGCTGTAAGTGAGCAGTTCTTC. This encodes CASSSQGAVSEQFF.

V gene TRBV19 combines with J gene TRBJ1-2, with D perhaps matching TRBD1 (5 bases). Germline V gene sequence: CDR1 LNHDA, CDR2 SQIVND (reference sequence). There are 13 residues in the CDR3. The V gene lost 5 bases and the J gene lost 4 bases, with 11 bases spanning the gap. CDR3 residues: CASSAQGGYGYTF. Here the CDR3 DNA reads TGTGCCAGTAGTGCGCAGGGCGGCTATGGCTACACCTTC.

The chain employs TRBV2 and TRBJ1-2, with D tentatively TRBD1 (6 bases). Trimming left V 8 bases short and J 5 bases short, with 21 bases between. Germline V lookup: CDR1 SNHLY, CDR2 FYNNEI. The CDR3 covers 15 residues. The CDR3 spells CASGVLGQTLYGYTF. The DNA of the CDR3 is TGTGCCAGCGGGGTCCTCGGACAGACCCTGTATGGCTACACCTTC.

The chain combines TRBV18 with TRBJ2-1; 9 bases match TRBD1. CDR3 length: 21 residues. Germline V gives CDR1 KGHSH, CDR2 LQKENI. With 3 bases clipped from V and 6 bases from J, the junction kept 24 bases outside the gene matches. The CDR3 loop reads CASSPRIPGTGIGRLGNEQFF. CDR3 DNA sequence: TGTGCCAGCTCACCGAGGATTCCCGGGACAGGGATTGGACGCCTAGGCAATGAGCAGTTCTTC.

In its sample, this clone was seen a few times. V is TRBV6-1 and J is TRBJ1-5; 7 positions agree with TRBD1. Germline CDR1 reads MNHNS; CDR2 reads SASEGT. The CDR3 totals 16 residues. After removal of 4 bases from V and 4 bases from J, the junction contained 10 bases not matched to a gene. The CDR3 nucleotides read TGTGCCAGCAGTGGCGACAGGGTGGGTAGGAATCAGCCCCAGCATTTT. Translation gives CASSGDRVGRNQPQHF.